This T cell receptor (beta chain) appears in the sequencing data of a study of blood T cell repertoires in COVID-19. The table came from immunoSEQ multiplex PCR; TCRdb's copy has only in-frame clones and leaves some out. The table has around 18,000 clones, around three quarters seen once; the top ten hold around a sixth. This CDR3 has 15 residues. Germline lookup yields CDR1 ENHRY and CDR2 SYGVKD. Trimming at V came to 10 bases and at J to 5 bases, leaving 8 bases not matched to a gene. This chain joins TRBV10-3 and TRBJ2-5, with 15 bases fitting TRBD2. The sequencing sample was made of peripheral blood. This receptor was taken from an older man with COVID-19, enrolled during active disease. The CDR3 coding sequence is TGTGCCACTATGGGACTAGCGGGGGGCGGGGAGACCCAGTACTTC. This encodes CATMGLAGGGETQYF.